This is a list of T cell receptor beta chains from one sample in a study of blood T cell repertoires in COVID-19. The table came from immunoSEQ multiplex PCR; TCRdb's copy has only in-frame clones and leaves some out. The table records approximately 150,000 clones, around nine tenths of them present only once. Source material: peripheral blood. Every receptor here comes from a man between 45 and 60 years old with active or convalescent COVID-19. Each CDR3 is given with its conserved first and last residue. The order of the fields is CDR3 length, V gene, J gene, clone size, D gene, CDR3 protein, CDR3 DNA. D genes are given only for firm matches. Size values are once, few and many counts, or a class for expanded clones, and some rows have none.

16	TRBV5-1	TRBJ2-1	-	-	CASSLDAVTSEDEQFF	TGCGCCAGCAGCTTGGACGCTGTTACCTCAGAAGATGAGCAGTTCTTC
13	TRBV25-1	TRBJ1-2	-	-	CASREGGPDGYTF	TGTGCCAGCAGGGAGGGTGGACCGGATGGCTACACCTTC
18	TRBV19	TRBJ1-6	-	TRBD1	CASSRTGTGLTSNSPLHF	TGTGCCAGTAGTAGGACCGGGACAGGCTTAACGTCAAATTCACCCCTCCACTTT
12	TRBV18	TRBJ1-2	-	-	CASSPPAGGYTF	TGTGCCAGCTCACCACCGGCGGGAGGCTACACCTTC
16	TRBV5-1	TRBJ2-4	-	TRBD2	CASSLVPGGDKNIQYF	TGCGCCAGCAGCTTGGTCCCGGGGGGGGACAAAAACATTCAGTACTTC
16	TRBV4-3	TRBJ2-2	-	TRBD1	CASSRGQGTKTGELFF	TGCGCCAGCAGCCGCGGACAGGGAACGAAGACCGGGGAGCTGTTTTTT
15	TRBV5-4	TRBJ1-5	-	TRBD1	CASSQGTGSNQPQHF	TGTGCCAGCAGCCAAGGGACAGGCAGCAATCAGCCCCAGCATTTT
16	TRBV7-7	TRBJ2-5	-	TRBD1	CASSQGQGWAQETQYF	TGTGCCAGCAGCCAGGGACAGGGATGGGCTCAAGAGACCCAGTACTTC
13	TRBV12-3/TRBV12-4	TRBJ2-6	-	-	CASTKSGANVLTF	TGTGCCAGCACAAAATCTGGGGCCAACGTCCTGACTTTC
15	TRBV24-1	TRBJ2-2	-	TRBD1	CATSGPGTGTGELFF	TGTGCCACCTCTGGTCCCGGGACAGGGACCGGGGAGCTGTTTTTT
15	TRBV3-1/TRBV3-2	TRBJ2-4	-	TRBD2	CASSQGAAGGNIQYF	TGTGCCAGCAGCCAAGGGGCCGCGGGGGGGAACATTCAGTACTTC
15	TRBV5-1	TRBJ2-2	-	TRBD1	CASSFLGQDTGELFF	TGCGCCAGCAGCTTTCTTGGACAGGACACCGGGGAGCTGTTTTTT
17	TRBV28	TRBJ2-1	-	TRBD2	CASTRGGLAGAYNEQFF	TGTGCCAGCACCCGCGGGGGACTAGCGGGGGCCTATAATGAGCAGTTCTTC
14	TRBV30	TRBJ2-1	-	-	CAWSVPSSYNEQFF	TGTGCCTGGAGTGTCCCCAGCTCCTACAATGAGCAGTTCTTC
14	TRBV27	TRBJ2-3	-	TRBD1	CASSVGQGALTQYF	TGTGCCAGCAGTGTTGGACAGGGGGCCCTTACGCAGTATTTT
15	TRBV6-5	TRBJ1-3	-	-	CASSYYADSRNTIYF	TGTGCCAGCAGTTACTACGCTGACAGTAGAAACACCATATATTTT
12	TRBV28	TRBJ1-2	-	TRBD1	CASSPRRGQNTF	TGTGCCAGCAGTCCCCGCCGGGGACAGAACACCTTC
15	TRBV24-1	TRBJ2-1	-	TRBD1	CATSQPGTANNEQFF	TGTGCCACCAGTCAACCCGGGACAGCCAACAATGAGCAGTTCTTC
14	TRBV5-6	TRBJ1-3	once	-	CASCREQAGNTIYF	TGTGCCAGCTGCAGGGAACAGGCTGGAAACACCATATATTTT
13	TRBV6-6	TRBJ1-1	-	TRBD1	CASNPRGYTEAFF	TGTGCCAGCAACCCCAGGGGGTACACTGAAGCTTTCTTT
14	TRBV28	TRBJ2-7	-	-	CASSLHQAPYEQYF	TGTGCCAGCAGTTTACACCAAGCTCCCTACGAGCAGTACTTC
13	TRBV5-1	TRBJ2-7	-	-	CASRMSTGPEQYF	TGCGCCAGCAGAATGTCGACAGGTCCCGAGCAGTACTTC
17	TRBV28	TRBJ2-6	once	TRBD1	CASSPGTGRSGANVLTF	TGTGCCAGCAGTCCCGGGACAGGACGCTCTGGGGCCAACGTCCTGACTTTC
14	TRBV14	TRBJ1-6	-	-	CASSQRGGNSPLHF	TGTGCCAGCAGCCAAAGGGGGGGCAATTCACCCCTCCACTTT
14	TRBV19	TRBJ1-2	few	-	CASTNTPTSGGYTF	TGTGCCAGTACCAACACCCCCACCTCGGGTGGCTACACCTTC
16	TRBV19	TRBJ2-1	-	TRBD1	CASSIMRGQGRNEQFF	TGTGCCAGTAGTATAATGAGAGGACAGGGGCGCAATGAGCAGTTCTTC
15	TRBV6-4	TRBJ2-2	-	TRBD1	CASSVTGGHTGELFF	TGTGCCAGCAGTGTCACAGGGGGACACACCGGGGAGCTGTTTTTT
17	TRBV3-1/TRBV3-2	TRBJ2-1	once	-	CASSQQPGGASYNEQFF	TGTGCCAGCAGCCAACAACCAGGCGGGGCCTCCTACAATGAGCAGTTCTTC
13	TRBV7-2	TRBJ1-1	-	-	CASSLARNTEAFF	TGTGCCAGCAGCTTAGCCCGGAACACTGAAGCTTTCTTT
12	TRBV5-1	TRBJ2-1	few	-	CASSWVRDEQFF	TGCGCCAGCAGCTGGGTCCGGGATGAGCAGTTCTTC
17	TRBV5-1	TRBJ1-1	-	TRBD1	CASSPSQGARLNTEAFF	TGCGCCAGCAGCCCGAGTCAGGGGGCAAGGCTGAACACTGAAGCTTTCTTT
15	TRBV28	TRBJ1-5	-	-	CASSPRHGSNQPQHF	TGTGCCAGCAGCCCCAGACATGGAAGCAATCAGCCCCAGCATTTT
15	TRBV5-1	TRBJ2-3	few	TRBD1	CASSLTGGVPDTQYF	TGCGCCAGCAGCTTGACAGGGGGCGTCCCAGATACGCAGTATTTT
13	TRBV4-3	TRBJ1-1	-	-	CASSQDMNTEAFF	TGCGCCAGCAGCCAAGATATGAACACTGAAGCTTTCTTT
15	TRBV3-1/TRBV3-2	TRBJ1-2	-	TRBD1	CASSQAQGLVGGYTF	TGTGCCAGCAGCCAAGCACAGGGGTTGGTCGGTGGCTACACCTTC
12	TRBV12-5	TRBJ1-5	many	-	CASGSPNQPQHF	TGTGCTAGTGGTTCCCCTAATCAGCCCCAGCATTTT
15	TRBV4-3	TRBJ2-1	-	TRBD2	CASSQGTSASDEQFF	TGCGCCAGCAGCCAGGGGACTAGCGCGTCAGATGAGCAGTTCTTC
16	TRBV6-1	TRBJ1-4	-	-	CASSEVLRRANEKLFF	TGTGCCAGCAGTGAAGTGCTCCGTCGGGCTAATGAAAAACTGTTTTTT
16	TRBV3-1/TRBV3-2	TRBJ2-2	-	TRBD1	CASSPWTGGYAGELFF	TGTGCCAGCAGCCCATGGACAGGGGGCTACGCCGGGGAGCTGTTTTTT
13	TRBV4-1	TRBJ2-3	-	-	CASSQRQGDTQYF	TGCGCCAGCAGCCAGAGGCAGGGGGATACGCAGTATTTT
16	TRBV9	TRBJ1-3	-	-	CASSVAGEVQGNTIYF	TGTGCCAGCAGCGTAGCTGGAGAGGTTCAAGGAAACACCATATATTTT
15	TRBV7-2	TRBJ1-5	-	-	CASSKAYGGDQPQHF	TGTGCCAGCAGCAAGGCCTATGGCGGGGATCAGCCCCAGCATTTT
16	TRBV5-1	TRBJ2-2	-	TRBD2	CASSFQGLPNTGELFF	TGCGCCAGCAGCTTTCAGGGACTACCGAACACCGGGGAGCTGTTTTTT
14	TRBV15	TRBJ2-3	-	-	CATSRVGGTDTQYF	TGTGCCACCAGCAGAGTAGGGGGTACAGATACGCAGTATTTT
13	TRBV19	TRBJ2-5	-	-	CASSPQLQETQYF	TGTGCCAGTAGTCCGCAGTTACAAGAGACCCAGTACTTC
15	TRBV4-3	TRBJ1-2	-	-	CASSQGGLSMNGYTF	TGCGCCAGCAGCCAAGGAGGACTCTCCATGAATGGCTACACCTTC
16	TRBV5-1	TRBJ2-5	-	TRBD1	CASSLGTGGTQETQYF	TGCGCCAGCAGCTTGGGGACAGGGGGGACTCAAGAGACCCAGTACTTC
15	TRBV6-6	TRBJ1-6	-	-	CASSYRAGRNSPLHF	TGTGCCAGCAGTTACCGGGCGGGGAGGAATTCACCCCTCCACTTT
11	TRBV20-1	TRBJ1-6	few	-	CSASDVSPLHF	TGCAGTGCTAGTGACGTTTCACCCCTCCACTTT
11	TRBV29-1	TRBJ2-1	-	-	CSVGTSNEQFF	TGCAGCGTTGGTACTAGCAATGAGCAGTTCTTC
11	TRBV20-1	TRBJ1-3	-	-	CSASQGNTIYF	TGCAGTGCTAGTCAGGGAAACACCATATATTTT